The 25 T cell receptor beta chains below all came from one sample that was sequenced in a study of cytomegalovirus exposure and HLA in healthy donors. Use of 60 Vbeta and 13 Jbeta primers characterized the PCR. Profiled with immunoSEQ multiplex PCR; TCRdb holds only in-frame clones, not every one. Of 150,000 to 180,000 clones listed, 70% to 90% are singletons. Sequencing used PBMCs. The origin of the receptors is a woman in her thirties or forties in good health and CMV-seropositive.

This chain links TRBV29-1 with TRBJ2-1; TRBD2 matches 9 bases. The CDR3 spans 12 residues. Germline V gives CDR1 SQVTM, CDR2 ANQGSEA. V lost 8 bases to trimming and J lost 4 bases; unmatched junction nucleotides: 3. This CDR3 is CSLSGGYNEQFF. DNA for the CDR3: TGCAGCCTTAGCGGGGGTTACAATGAGCAGTTCTTC.

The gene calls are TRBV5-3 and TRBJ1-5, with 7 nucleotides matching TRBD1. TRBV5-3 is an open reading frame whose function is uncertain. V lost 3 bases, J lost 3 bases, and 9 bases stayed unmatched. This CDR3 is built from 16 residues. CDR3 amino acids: CARSSTRGQNNQPQHF. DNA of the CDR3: TGTGCCAGAAGCTCGACCCGGGGACAGAACAATCAGCCCCAGCATTTT.

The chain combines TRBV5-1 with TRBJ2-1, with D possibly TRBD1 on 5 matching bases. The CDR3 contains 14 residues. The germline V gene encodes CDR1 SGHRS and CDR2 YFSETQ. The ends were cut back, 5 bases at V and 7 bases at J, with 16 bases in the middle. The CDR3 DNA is TGCGCCAGCAGTTTAAATGTGGGGCTAAATGAGCAGTTCTTC. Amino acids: CASSLNVGLNEQFF. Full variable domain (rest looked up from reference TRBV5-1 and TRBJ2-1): KAGVTQTPRYLIKTRGQQVTLSCSPISGHRSVSWYQQTPGQGLQFLFEYFSETQRNKGNFPGRFSGRQFSNSRSEMNVSTLELGDSALYLCASSLNVGLNEQFFGPGTRLTVL.

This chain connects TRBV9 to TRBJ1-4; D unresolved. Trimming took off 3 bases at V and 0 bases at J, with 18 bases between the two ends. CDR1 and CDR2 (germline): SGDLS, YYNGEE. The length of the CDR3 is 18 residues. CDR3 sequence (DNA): TGTGCCAGCAGCGCCCCAGGACCTGGAGCGGCAACTAATGAAAAACTGTTTTTT. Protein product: CASSAPGPGAATNEKLFF.

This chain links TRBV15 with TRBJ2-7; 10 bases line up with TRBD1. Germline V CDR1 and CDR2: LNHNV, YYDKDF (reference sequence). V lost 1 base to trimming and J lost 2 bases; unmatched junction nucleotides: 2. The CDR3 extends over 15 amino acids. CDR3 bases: TGTGCCACCAGCAGAGGGGACAGGGGCGCCTACGAGCAGTACTTC. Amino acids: CATSRGDRGAYEQYF. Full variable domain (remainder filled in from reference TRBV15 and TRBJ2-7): DAMVIQNPRYQVTQFGKPVTLSCSQTLNHNVMYWYQQKSSQAPKLLFHYYDKDFNNEADTPDNFQSRRPNTSFCFLDIRSPGLGDTAMYLCATSRGDRGAYEQYFGPGTRLTVT.

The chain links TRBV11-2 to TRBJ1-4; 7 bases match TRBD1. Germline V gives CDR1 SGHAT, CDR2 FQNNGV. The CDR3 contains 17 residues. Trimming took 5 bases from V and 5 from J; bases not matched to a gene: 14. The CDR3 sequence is CASSPGTDTPVNEKLFF. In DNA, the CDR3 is TGTGCCAGCAGCCCTGGGACAGACACACCGGTGAATGAAAAACTGTTTTTT.

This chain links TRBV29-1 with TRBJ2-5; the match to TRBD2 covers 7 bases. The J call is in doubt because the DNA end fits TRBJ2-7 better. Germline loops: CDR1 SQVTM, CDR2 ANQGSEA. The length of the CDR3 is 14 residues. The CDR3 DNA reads TGCAGCGTTGGGGCCGGGGGGATGGCGTACGAGCAGTACTTC. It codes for CSVGAGGMAYEQYF.

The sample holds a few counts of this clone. CDR3 sequence (DNA): TGTGCCAGCAGCTTAGAGGGGCCATATAGCAATCAGCCCCAGCATTTT. This sequence encodes CASSLEGPYSNQPQHF. The gene calls are TRBV7-8 and TRBJ1-5; possibly TRBD1 for D (5 bases). Trimming removed 1 base from V and 0 bases from J, with 10 bases in between. CDR3 length: 16 residues. Germline V gives CDR1 SGHVS, CDR2 FQNEAQ. Using reference TRBV7-8 and TRBJ1-5 for the parts outside the CDR3, the full variable domain is GAGVSQSPRYKVAKRGQDVALRCDPISGHVSLFWYQQALGQGPEFLTYFQNEAQLDKSGLPSDRFFAERPEGSVSTLKIQRTQQEDSAVYLCASSLEGPYSNQPQHFGDGTRLSIL.

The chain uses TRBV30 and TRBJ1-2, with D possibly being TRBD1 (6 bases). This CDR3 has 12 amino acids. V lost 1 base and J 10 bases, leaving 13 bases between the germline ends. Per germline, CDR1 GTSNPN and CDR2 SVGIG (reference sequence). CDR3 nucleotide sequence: TGTGCCTGGAGTGACAGGGCGTTCGACTACACCTTC. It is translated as CAWSDRAFDYTF. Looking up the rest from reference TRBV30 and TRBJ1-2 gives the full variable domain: SQTIHQWPATLVQPVGSPLSLECTVEGTSNPNLYWYRQAAGRGLQLLFYSVGIGQISSEVPQNLSASRPQDRQFILSSKKLLLSDSGFYLCAWSDRAFDYTFGSGTRLTVV.

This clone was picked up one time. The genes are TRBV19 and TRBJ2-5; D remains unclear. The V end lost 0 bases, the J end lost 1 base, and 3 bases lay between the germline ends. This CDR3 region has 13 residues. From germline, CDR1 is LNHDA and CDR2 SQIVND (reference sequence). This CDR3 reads CASSIDSQETQYF. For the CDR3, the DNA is TGTGCCAGTAGTATAGACAGCCAAGAGACCCAGTACTTC.

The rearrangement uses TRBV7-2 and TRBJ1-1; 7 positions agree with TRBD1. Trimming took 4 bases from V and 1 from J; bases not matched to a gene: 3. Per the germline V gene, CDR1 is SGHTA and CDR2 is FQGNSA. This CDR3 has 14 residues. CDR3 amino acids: CASSSWTGNTEAFF. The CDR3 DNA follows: TGTGCCAGCAGCTCTTGGACAGGGAACACTGAAGCTTTCTTT.

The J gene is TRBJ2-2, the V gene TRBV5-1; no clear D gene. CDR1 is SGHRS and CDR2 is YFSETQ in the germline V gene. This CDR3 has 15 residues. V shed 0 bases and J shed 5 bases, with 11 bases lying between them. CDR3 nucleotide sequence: TGCGCCAGCAGCTTGGAAAGATTGCGAACCGGGGAGCTGTTTTTT. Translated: CASSLERLRTGELFF.

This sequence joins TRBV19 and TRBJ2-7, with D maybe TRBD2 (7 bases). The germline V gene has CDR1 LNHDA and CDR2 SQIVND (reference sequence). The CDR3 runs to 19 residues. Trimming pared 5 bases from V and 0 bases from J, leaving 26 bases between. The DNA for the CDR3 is TGTGCCAGTAGTGGAGAAGGGGGGGAGAAGCGCCCGAGCTCCTACGAGCAGTACTTC. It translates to CASSGEGGEKRPSSYEQYF.

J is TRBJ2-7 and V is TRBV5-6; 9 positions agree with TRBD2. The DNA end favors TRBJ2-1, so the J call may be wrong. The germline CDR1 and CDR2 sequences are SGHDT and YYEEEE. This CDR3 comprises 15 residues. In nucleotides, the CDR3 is TGTGCCAGCAGCTTGGCGGCGGGAGGGCGAAATGAGCAGTTCTTC. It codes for CASSLAAGGRNEQFF.

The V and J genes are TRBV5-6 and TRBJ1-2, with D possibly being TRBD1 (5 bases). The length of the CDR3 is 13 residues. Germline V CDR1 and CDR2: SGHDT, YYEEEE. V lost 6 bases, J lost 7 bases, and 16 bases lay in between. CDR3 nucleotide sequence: TGTGCCAGCACCCCGGTCCAGGGTGGTGGCTACACCTTC. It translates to CASTPVQGGGYTF. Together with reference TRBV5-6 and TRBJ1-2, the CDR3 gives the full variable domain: DAGVTQSPTHLIKTRGQQVTLRCSPKSGHDTVSWYQQALGQGPQFIFQYYEEEERQRGNFPDRFSGHQFPNYSSELNVNALLLGDSALYLCASTPVQGGGYTFGSGTRLTVV.

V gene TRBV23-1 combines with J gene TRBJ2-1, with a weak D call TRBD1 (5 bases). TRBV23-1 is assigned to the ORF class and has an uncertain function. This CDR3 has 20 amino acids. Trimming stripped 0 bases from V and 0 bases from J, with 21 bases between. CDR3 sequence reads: CASSQSSQGITASSYNEQFF. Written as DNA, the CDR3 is TGCGCCAGCAGTCAATCGTCCCAGGGAATCACAGCTAGCTCCTACAATGAGCAGTTCTTC.

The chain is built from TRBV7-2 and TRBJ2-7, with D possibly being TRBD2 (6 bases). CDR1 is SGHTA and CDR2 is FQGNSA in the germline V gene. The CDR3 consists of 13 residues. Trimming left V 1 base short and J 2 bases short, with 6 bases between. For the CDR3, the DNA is TGTGCCAGCAGCTTAGGGAGGGCCTACGAGCAGTACTTC. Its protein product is CASSLGRAYEQYF.

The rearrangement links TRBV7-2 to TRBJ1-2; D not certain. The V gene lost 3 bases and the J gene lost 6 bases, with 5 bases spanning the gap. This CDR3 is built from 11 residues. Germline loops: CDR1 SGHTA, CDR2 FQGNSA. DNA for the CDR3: TGTGCCAGCAGCTTGCGGAATGGCTACACCTTC. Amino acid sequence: CASSLRNGYTF.

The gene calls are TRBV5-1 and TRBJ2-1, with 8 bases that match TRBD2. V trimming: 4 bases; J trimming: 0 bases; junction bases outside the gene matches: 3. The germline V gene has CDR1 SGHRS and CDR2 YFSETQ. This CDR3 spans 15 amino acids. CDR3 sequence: CASSLAGSSYNEQFF. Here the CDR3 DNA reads TGCGCCAGCAGCCTAGCGGGTAGCTCCTACAATGAGCAGTTCTTC.

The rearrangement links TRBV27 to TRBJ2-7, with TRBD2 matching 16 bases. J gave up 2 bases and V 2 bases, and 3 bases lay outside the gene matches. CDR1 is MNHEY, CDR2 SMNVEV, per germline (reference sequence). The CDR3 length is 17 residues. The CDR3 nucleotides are TGTGCCAGCAGTTTACAGGGACTAGCGGGAGGGACCTACGAGCAGTACTTC. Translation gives CASSLQGLAGGTYEQYF.

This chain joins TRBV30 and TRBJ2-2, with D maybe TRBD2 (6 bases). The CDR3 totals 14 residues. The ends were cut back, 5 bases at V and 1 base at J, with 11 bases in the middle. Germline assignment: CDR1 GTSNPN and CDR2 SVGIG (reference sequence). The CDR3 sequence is CAWGNGGNTGELFF. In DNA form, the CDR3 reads TGTGCCTGGGGGAACGGGGGGAACACCGGGGAGCTGTTTTTT.

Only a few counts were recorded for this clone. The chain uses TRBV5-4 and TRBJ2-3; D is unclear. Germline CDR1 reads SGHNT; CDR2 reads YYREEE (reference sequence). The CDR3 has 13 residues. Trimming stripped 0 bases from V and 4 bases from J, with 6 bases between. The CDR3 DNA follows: TGTGCCAGCAGCTTGGCAGTTGCAGATACGCAGTATTTT. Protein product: CASSLAVADTQYF.

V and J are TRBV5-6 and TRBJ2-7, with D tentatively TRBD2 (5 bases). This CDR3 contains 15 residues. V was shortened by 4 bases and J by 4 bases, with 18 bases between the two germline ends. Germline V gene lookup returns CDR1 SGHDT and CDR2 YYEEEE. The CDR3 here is CASSPNMDFPYEQYF. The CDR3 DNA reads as TGTGCCAGCAGCCCAAACATGGACTTTCCTTACGAGCAGTACTTC.

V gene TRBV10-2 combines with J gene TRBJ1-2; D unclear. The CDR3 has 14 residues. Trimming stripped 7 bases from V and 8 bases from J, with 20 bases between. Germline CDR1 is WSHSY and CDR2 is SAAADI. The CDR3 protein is CASNTGIPGGGYTF. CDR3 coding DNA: TGCGCCAGCAACACCGGGATCCCCGGAGGGGGCTACACCTTC.

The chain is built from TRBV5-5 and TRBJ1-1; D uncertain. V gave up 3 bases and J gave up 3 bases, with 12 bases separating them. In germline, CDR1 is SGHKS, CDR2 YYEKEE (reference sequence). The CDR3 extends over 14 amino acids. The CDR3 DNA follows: TGTGCCAGCAGCTCAAGGGCGGGTTACACTGAAGCTTTCTTT. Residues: CASSSRAGYTEAFF.